This TCR beta chain was documented in a study of T cell repertoires in cytomegalovirus infection. Study-wide background: Shared public TCR beta signatures pointed to both CMV infection and a matching HLA type.

V dropped 6 bases and J dropped 5 bases, with 20 bases sitting between them. The CDR3 sequence is 15 residues long. Germline V lookup: CDR1 MDHEN, CDR2 SYDVKM. MiXCR was run by TCRdb on the reads, yielding one entry per CDR3 protein. This table holds about 490,000 distinct CDR3 sequences, about 11% found once. The receptor comes from a human donor in good health (CMV status not recorded). Some clones in this sample may be carry-over from other donors' samples. The sequencing sample was made of PBMCs. The chain links TRBV28 to TRBJ2-7, with D possibly matching TRBD2 (5 bases). CDR3 sequence reads: CASRSGLGRDDEQYF. The CDR3 DNA reads TGTGCCAGCAGATCAGGACTCGGACGTGACGACGAGCAGTACTTC.